This T cell receptor beta chain derives from a study of blood T cell repertoires in COVID-19. On the study more broadly: Collection of acute and convalescent COVID-19 samples took place in the United States, Italy and Spain. T cells, B-cell-depleted T cells, or PBMCs provided the cDNA or gDNA that served as material.

Per the original data handling: Amplified reference gene primers provided the basis for estimating nucleated cell counts. Sequencing was performed with immunoSEQ multiplex PCR; in TCRdb, only in-frame clones are kept and a portion is missing. V and J calls and clone size are as listed in that table; D and trimming were resolved from the DNA. The data contain approximately 230,000 clones, about nine tenths of them singletons. Patients from Seattle were sampled longitudinally, starting during active infection. J lost 2 bases, V lost 3 bases, and 5 bases had no gene match. CDR3 length: 16 amino acids. Germline CDR1 reads MRHNA; CDR2 reads SNTAGT.

Material: peripheral blood. The source of this sequence is a woman in her 30s with COVID-19, enrolled during active disease. V and J are TRBV6-4 and TRBJ2-3, with 10 bases fitting TRBD2. The CDR3 is CASSDLAGGPTDTQYF. The CDR3 DNA reads as TGTGCCAGCAGTGATTTAGCGGGAGGCCCCACAGATACGCAGTATTTT.